One and the same sample provided the 32 T cell receptor beta chains below, sequenced in a study of CD8+ T cells in alopecia areata. Reverse transcribed after extraction, RNA yielded cDNA as the sequencing template. TCRdb's copy holds only in-frame clones and misses some; the assay was immunoSEQ multiplex PCR. This table has 65,000 to 75,000 clones, around 49% appearing once. The sample consisted of CD8+ T cells sorted from blood, taken at week 0. These receptors were collected from a human donor with alopecia areata.

The rearrangement uses TRBV7-9 and TRBJ2-1; the D call may be TRBD1 or TRBD2 (6 bases each). The V and J ends lost 2 bases and 4 bases respectively, with 15 bases between them. This CDR3 has 16 amino acids. Germline V gene data show CDR1 as SEHNR and CDR2 as FQNEAQ (reference sequence). CDR3 sequence (DNA): TGTGCCAGCAGCTTAAATCGACTAGGGGGGTACAATGAGCAGTTCTTC. Translated: CASSLNRLGGYNEQFF. The full variable domain, rest sourced from reference TRBV7-9 and TRBJ2-1, is DTGVSQNPRHKITKRGQNVTFRCDPISEHNRLYWYRQTLGQGPEFLTYFQNEAQLEKSRLLSDRFSAERPKGSFSTLEIQRTEQGDSAMYLCASSLNRLGGYNEQFFGPGTRLTVL.

This clone was observed a few times. V usage is TRBV6-5 and J usage is TRBJ1-2, with D perhaps TRBD1 (5 bases). V was clipped by 2 bases and J by 4 bases, with 17 bases between them. The CDR3 is made up of 16 amino acids. CDR1 and CDR2 (germline): MNHEY, SVGAGI. The CDR3: CASSYGAPGSGYGYTF. The CDR3 bases are TGTGCCAGCAGTTACGGGGCCCCCGGATCGGGCTATGGCTACACCTTC.

This clone was counted a single time. The chain recombines TRBV6-5 with TRBJ2-2; D is undetermined. Germline V gene lookup returns CDR1 MNHEY and CDR2 SVGAGI. This CDR3 contains 13 residues. The ends were cut back, 2 bases at V and 4 bases at J, with 5 bases in the middle. The CDR3 sequence is CASSYDGTGELFF. For the CDR3, the DNA is TGTGCCAGCAGTTACGACGGCACCGGGGAGCTGTTTTTT.

The chain links TRBV30 to TRBJ2-1, with unresolved D. CDR3 length: 12 amino acids. The V end lost 0 bases, the J end lost 7 bases, and 7 bases lay between the germline ends. Germline V CDR1 and CDR2: GTSNPN, SVGIG (reference sequence). The CDR3 DNA reads TGTGCCTGGAGTGTAATGGGGAATGAGCAGTTCTTC. Its protein is CAWSVMGNEQFF.

The V gene is TRBV9, the J gene TRBJ2-1, with 9 nucleotides matching TRBD2. The length of the CDR3 is 15 residues. CDR1 and CDR2 from the germline V gene are SGDLS and YYNGEE. J was trimmed by 7 bases and V by 2 bases; bases with no gene match: 7. CDR3 nucleotides: TGTGCCAGCAGCGTTGGGGCGGGAGGGGGGAATGAGCAGTTCTTC. Encoded protein: CASSVGAGGGNEQFF.

This clone was seen a handful of times. The chain carries TRBV30 and TRBJ1-1, with unresolved D. The CDR3 is made up of 14 amino acids. Per germline, CDR1 GTSNPN and CDR2 SVGIG (reference sequence). V was trimmed by 2 bases and J by 1 base, leaving 11 bases between them. The DNA of the CDR3 is TGTGCCTGGAGTTCGGCAAGAAGGAACACTGAAGCTTTCTTT. Translated: CAWSSARRNTEAFF.

V and J are TRBV5-1 and TRBJ2-6; D remains ambiguous. The germline V gene encodes CDR1 SGHRS and CDR2 YFSETQ. The CDR3 length is 16 residues. V lost 0 bases, J lost 2 bases, and 9 bases lay in between. This CDR3 is CASSLGSPPGANVLTF. DNA of the CDR3: TGCGCCAGCAGCTTGGGGTCCCCCCCTGGGGCCAACGTCCTGACTTTC.

This clone was counted a single time. In DNA form, the CDR3 reads TGTGCCAGCAGCTTATCGGGAGCCTACGAGCAGTACTTC. Residues: CASSLSGAYEQYF. The V and J genes are TRBV7-9 and TRBJ2-7, with D possibly being TRBD2 (6 bases). Trimming left V 2 bases short and J 2 bases short, with 7 bases between. This CDR3 contains 13 residues. The V gene's germline CDR1 is SEHNR and CDR2 FQNEAQ (reference sequence).

In its sample, this clone was seen a few times. The chain links TRBV30 to TRBJ2-1; D possibly uses TRBD1 or TRBD2 (5 bases each). V lost 4 bases, J lost 7 bases, and 17 bases lay in between. This CDR3 spans 14 amino acids. Per germline, CDR1 GTSNPN and CDR2 SVGIG (reference sequence). CDR3 sequence: CAWNLGTLGNEQFF. CDR3 nucleotides: TGTGCCTGGAACCTCGGGACGCTGGGGAATGAGCAGTTCTTC.

V and J are TRBV13 and TRBJ2-7; perhaps TRBD2 as D (6 bases). The CDR3 consists of 16 residues. V lost 2 bases and J lost 1, with 15 bases in between. The germline V gene has CDR1 PRHDT and CDR2 FYEKMQ (reference sequence). CDR3 coding DNA: TGTGCCAGCAGCTTATTCGGGGACTTAAAATCCTACGAGCAGTACTTC. Protein: CASSLFGDLKSYEQYF.

J is TRBJ1-3 and V is TRBV11-2; 7 bases match TRBD1. This CDR3 is built from 16 residues. Germline V gene sequence: CDR1 SGHAT, CDR2 FQNNGV. The V segment lost 6 bases and the J segment 4 bases; nucleotides outside the gene matches: 12. DNA of the CDR3: TGTGCCAGCAGTTCAGGACAGGCCGCGCAGGGAAACACCATATATTTT. As protein: CASSSGQAAQGNTIYF.

The rearrangement joins TRBV7-2 to TRBJ2-7; weak D call: TRBD2 (5 bases). The V gene's germline CDR1 is SGHTA and CDR2 FQGNSA. The CDR3 is 14 amino acids. V was shortened by 3 bases and J by 0 bases, with 9 bases between the two germline ends. The CDR3 sequence is CASSFWTGSYEQYF. The CDR3 coding sequence is TGTGCCAGCAGCTTCTGGACTGGCTCCTACGAGCAGTACTTC. Supplemented by reference TRBV7-2 and TRBJ2-7, the full variable domain reads GAGVSQSPSNKVTEKGKDVELRCDPISGHTALYWYRQSLGQGLEFLIYFQGNSAPDKSGLPSDRFSAERTGGSVSTLTIQRTQQEDSAVYLCASSFWTGSYEQYFGPGTRLTVT.

This clone has only a few counts. The CDR3 loop is CASSHTMNTEAFF. CDR3 nucleotides: TGTGCCAGCAGCCATACCATGAACACTGAAGCTTTCTTT. The rearrangement uses TRBV7-9 and TRBJ1-1; D gene ambiguous. V lost 5 bases and J lost 0, with 7 bases in between. CDR3 length: 13 residues. Germline V gene sequence: CDR1 SEHNR, CDR2 FQNEAQ (reference sequence).

This clone was detected only a few times. The J gene is TRBJ2-3, the V gene TRBV2, with 8 nucleotides matching TRBD2. The junction had 9 bases not matched to a gene; V was cut back by 4 bases and J by 0 bases. Germline CDR1 and CDR2: SNHLY and FYNNEI. The CDR3 sequence is 17 residues long. The CDR3 sequence: CASSGVTSGKSTDTQYF. The CDR3 DNA follows: TGTGCCAGCAGTGGAGTCACTAGCGGAAAGAGCACAGATACGCAGTATTTT.

The chain joins TRBV6-4 to TRBJ2-3; D tentatively reads TRBD1 or TRBD2 (6 bases each). The length of the CDR3 is 18 residues. CDR1 is MRHNA and CDR2 is SNTAGT in the germline V gene. The ends were cut back, 4 bases at V and 2 bases at J, with 22 bases in the middle. CDR3 loop: CASSATQGLWRATDTQYF. As DNA, the CDR3 is TGTGCCAGCAGTGCTACTCAGGGGCTGTGGAGGGCCACAGATACGCAGTATTTT.

The chain carries TRBV7-9 and TRBJ1-2; D ambiguous. This CDR3 has 11 residues. The V end lost 6 bases, the J end lost 2 bases, and 4 bases lay between the germline ends. Looked up from germline, CDR1 is SEHNR and CDR2 is FQNEAQ (reference sequence). This CDR3 reads CASSWNYGYTF. The CDR3 DNA is TGTGCCAGCAGTTGGAACTATGGCTACACCTTC.

This clone was seen only a few times. The J gene is TRBJ1-2, the V gene TRBV7-2; TRBD1 agrees at 7 bases. Germline CDR1 reads SGHTA; CDR2 reads FQGNSA. Losses at the gene ends were 6 bases for V and 3 bases for J; bases not matched to a gene: 7. The CDR3 consists of 14 residues. DNA for the CDR3: TGTGCCAGCAGAGGGGGCACAATTTACTATGGCTACACCTTC. This sequence encodes CASRGGTIYYGYTF.

The chain recombines TRBV30 with TRBJ2-7, with a tentative D call TRBD1 (5 bases). Trimming shortened V by 5 bases and J by 2 bases, and 10 bases separated the two germline ends. Germline CDR1 and CDR2: GTSNPN and SVGIG (reference sequence). The CDR3 consists of 12 residues. The CDR3 loop reads CAWGDRAYEQYF. CDR3 DNA: TGTGCCTGGGGAGACAGAGCCTACGAGCAGTACTTC.

This clone was seen a handful of times. The chain links TRBV7-8 to TRBJ2-3; TRBD2 might be the D (6 bases). Trimming stripped 5 bases from V and 6 bases from J, with 12 bases between. Germline-derived CDR1 and CDR2 are SGHVS and FQNEAQ. The CDR3 loop spans 13 amino acids. The CDR3 region is CASSVWDFDTQYF. The CDR3 region has the DNA TGTGCCAGCAGCGTTTGGGACTTTGATACGCAGTATTTT.

V and J are TRBV5-6 and TRBJ2-7; TRBD1 is a possible D gene (5 bases). The length of the CDR3 is 13 residues. Trimming removed 0 bases at V and 5 bases at J, with 9 bases between. Germline V gene sequence: CDR1 SGHDT, CDR2 YYEEEE. CDR3 nucleotides: TGTGCCAGCAGCTTGGTCAGGGCCAACGAGCAGTACTTC. Translating it yields CASSLVRANEQYF.

The chain recombines TRBV7-8 with TRBJ2-1, with TRBD2 identical over 9 bases. After removal of 1 base from V and 7 bases from J, the junction contained 5 bases not matched to a gene. CDR1 SGHVS and CDR2 FQNEAQ come from the germline V gene. CDR3 length: 15 residues. For the CDR3, the DNA is TGTGCCAGCAGCTTAGTAGGACTAGCGAAGAATGAGCAGTTCTTC. Its translation is CASSLVGLAKNEQFF.

This clone was detected a few times. The chain combines TRBV27 with TRBJ2-7, with a weak D call TRBD2 (5 bases). The germline V gene has CDR1 MNHEY and CDR2 SMNVEV (reference sequence). The CDR3 totals 14 residues. The V end was cut by 8 bases, the J end by 2 bases, with 16 bases between. The CDR3 loop reads CASAQRPGTYEQYF. The CDR3 bases are TGTGCCAGCGCGCAGCGCCCGGGGACCTACGAGCAGTACTTC.

The CDR3 reads CASSQSGRVDEQFF. The CDR3 region has the DNA TGTGCCAGCAGCCAAAGCGGGAGGGTGGATGAGCAGTTCTTC. The V call is TRBV6-5, the J call TRBJ2-1, with 10 bases identical to TRBD2. This CDR3 has 14 amino acids. The germline V gene has CDR1 MNHEY and CDR2 SVGAGI. Unmatched junction bases numbered 7, after V lost 6 bases and J lost 8 bases.

The chain is built from TRBV29-1 and TRBJ1-1; D not certain. V lost 4 bases and J 5 bases, leaving 5 bases between the germline ends. Germline CDR1 SQVTM, CDR2 ANQGSEA. This CDR3 region has 10 residues. The CDR3 DNA reads as TGCAGCGTTGTCGGGACTGAAGCTTTCTTT. It codes for CSVVGTEAFF. The full variable domain, completed using reference TRBV29-1 and TRBJ1-1, is SAVISQKPSRDICQRGTSLTIQCQVDSQVTMMFWYRQQPGQSLTLIATANQGSEATYESGFVIDKFPISRPNLTFSTLTVSNMSPEDSSIYLCSVVGTEAFFGQGTRLTVV.

This clone showed up just a few times. This chain joins TRBV25-1 and TRBJ2-7; no clear D gene. The CDR3 is made up of 13 amino acids. V lost 2 bases, J lost 3 bases, and 8 bases lay in between. The germline gives CDR1 MGHDK, CDR2 SYGVNS. In DNA form, the CDR3 reads TGTGCCAGCAGTGAAGCCGGCCACTACGAGCAGTACTTC. The encoded protein is CASSEAGHYEQYF.

The chain uses TRBV18 and TRBJ1-2, with TRBD1 matching 7 bases. The CDR3 loop spans 16 amino acids. Germline CDR1 reads KGHSH; CDR2 reads LQKENI. V dropped 6 bases and J dropped 6; count of bases not matched to a gene: 16. CDR3: CASSLERGRLRDGYTF. The DNA of the CDR3 is TGTGCCAGCTCCCTAGAGAGGGGGCGGCTTCGTGATGGCTACACCTTC.

V gene TRBV27 combines with J gene TRBJ2-7; 8 bases are a match to TRBD1. The germline V gene has CDR1 MNHEY and CDR2 SMNVEV (reference sequence). V trimming: 3 bases; J trimming: 2 bases; junction bases outside the gene matches: 9. This CDR3 region has 16 residues. Here the CDR3 reads CASSFPGQGPPYEQYF. The CDR3 nucleotides are TGTGCCAGCAGTTTCCCCGGACAGGGCCCCCCCTACGAGCAGTACTTC.

In this sample, this clone turned up a few times. This rearrangement joins TRBV4-2 to TRBJ1-1, with D tentatively TRBD1 (6 bases). The CDR3 consists of 15 residues. Germline V gives CDR1 LGHNA, CDR2 YNFKEQ. The ends were cut back, 5 bases at V and 0 bases at J, with 13 bases in the middle. CDR3 sequence reads: CASSLAQGLNTEAFF. The DNA for the CDR3 is TGTGCCAGCAGCTTAGCCCAGGGGTTGAACACTGAAGCTTTCTTT.

This chain uses TRBV9 with TRBJ2-5; D unresolved. Germline V gene lookup returns CDR1 SGDLS and CDR2 YYNGEE. The V end was cut by 0 bases, the J end by 3 bases, with 6 bases between. The CDR3 covers 13 residues. The CDR3 region is CASSVGFEETQYF. CDR3 nucleotides: TGTGCCAGCAGCGTAGGGTTTGAAGAGACCCAGTACTTC.

As to this clone: At the DNA level, this CDR3 is encoded by other sequences in the same sample as well. The genes are TRBV7-2 and TRBJ2-7; D ambiguous. The CDR3 spans 11 residues. V dropped 6 bases and J dropped 4 bases, with 7 bases sitting between them. Per the germline V gene, CDR1 is SGHTA and CDR2 is FQGNSA. CDR3 nucleotides: TGTGCCAGCAGGAGTGGGTACGAGCAGTACTTC. Translated, it gives CASRSGYEQYF.

This chain joins TRBV29-1 and TRBJ2-1, with D possibly TRBD1 on 5 matching bases. The CDR3 is 14 amino acids. Per germline, CDR1 SQVTM and CDR2 ANQGSEA. Between the trimmed V and J ends, which lost 7 bases and 0 bases, there was a span of 13 bases. CDR3 DNA: TGCAGCGGGGGCCCTACACTCTCCTACAATGAGCAGTTCTTC. This codes for CSGGPTLSYNEQFF.

On this clone: This likely reflects a read error, since a far larger clone is one base away. J is TRBJ2-7 and V is TRBV5-1; 14 bases line up with TRBD2. The germline CDR1 and CDR2 sequences are SGHRS and YFSETQ. V shed 4 bases and J 2 bases; nucleotides not matched to a gene: 2. This CDR3 has 15 amino acids. CDR3 loop: CASSPGLAGAYEQYF. CDR3 coding DNA: TGCGCCAGCAGCCCGGGACTAGCGGGGGCCTACGAGCAGTACTTC.